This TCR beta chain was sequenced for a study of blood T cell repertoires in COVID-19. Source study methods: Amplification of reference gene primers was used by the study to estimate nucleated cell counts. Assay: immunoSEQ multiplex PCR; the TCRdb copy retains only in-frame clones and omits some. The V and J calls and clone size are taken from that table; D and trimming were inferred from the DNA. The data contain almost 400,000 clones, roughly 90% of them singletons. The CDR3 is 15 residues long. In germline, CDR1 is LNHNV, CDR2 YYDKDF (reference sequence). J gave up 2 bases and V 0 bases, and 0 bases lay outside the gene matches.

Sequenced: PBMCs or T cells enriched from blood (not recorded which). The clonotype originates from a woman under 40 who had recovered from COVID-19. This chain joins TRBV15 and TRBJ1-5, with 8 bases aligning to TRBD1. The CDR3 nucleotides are TGTGCCACCAGCAGAGAGGACAGGGGCAATCAGCCCCAGCATTTT. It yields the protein CATSREDRGNQPQHF.